Listed here is a single TCR beta chain. Its antigen remains unknown. Treatment reported: roughly nine-day PBMC culture with coronavirus spike peptide pools or control peptides (ViraFEST assay). This sample is drawn from a study of vaccination and CD4 T cells after COVID-19. Study-level background: A positive SARS-CoV-2 nasal swab PCR result was recorded for each convalescent patient; about nine were mild and one severe. Post-vaccine sample collection happened at a median of about 72 days after dose two, ranging 14 to 241. Overlapping peptides of the spike proteins of SARS-CoV-2, HCoV-NL63, HCoV-OC43 and HCoV-229E were used for cell stimulation.

V shed 4 bases and J 2 bases; nucleotides not matched to a gene: 7. CDR3 length: 16 residues. Germline V gives CDR1 KGHSH, CDR2 LQKENI. General study points: Rising from 21 to 38, the median of SARS-CoV-2-reactive clonotypes did not change significantly.

Oncomine TCR Beta short-read sequencing was applied to DNA from cultured CD4+ T cells. Each CDR3 protein gets one entry after TCRdb re-called the PCR reads with MiXCR. The repertoire holds about 11,000 distinct CDR3 sequences, with 50% to 55% as singletons. The chain carries TRBV18 and TRBJ1-5; 8 bases fit TRBD1. The receptor was derived from a human donor who had recovered from COVID-19. Sequenced: CD4+ T cells from blood, cultured in vitro. The CDR3 bases are TGTGCCAGCTCACTTCAGGGGGCGGTTGGCAATCAGCCCCAGCATTTT. Amino acids: CASSLQGAVGNQPQHF.